These T cell receptor beta chains were read from a single sample in a study of CD8 T cells in ankylosing spondylitis. TCRdb analysed the 5' RACE reads with MiXCR anew, one entry per CDR3 protein. The repertoire holds fewer than 550,000 distinct CDR3 sequences, with approximately 5.3% as singletons. Sequencing used blood, either unsorted or a sorted T cell fraction (not recorded which). These receptors all stem from a male donor with ankylosing spondylitis. CDR3s include the opening cysteine and the closing phenylalanine or tryptophan. A D gene is named only where the DNA matches it firmly. Only some rows state a clone size, as once, few, many or a class for expanded clones.

TRBD1	TRBV6-5	few	TRBJ1-5	TGTGCCAGCAGGTATCAGGGGGCTGGGCAGCCCCAGCATTTT	CASRYQGAGQPQHF
NA	TRBV7-8	few	TRBJ2-5	TGTGCCAGCAGCGGAGGGGACGAGACCCAGTACTTC	CASSGGDETQYF
NA	TRBV6-1	NA	TRBJ2-2	TGTGCCAGCCGACTGACGGGACGGGGCGGGGAGCTGTTTTTT	CASRLTGRGGELFF
TRBD1	TRBV29-1	many	TRBJ2-1	TGCAGCGTCGCCCGTTGGACAGGGGTCAATGAGCAGTTCTTC	CSVARWTGVNEQFF
NA	TRBV6-2/TRBV6-3	many	TRBJ2-1	TGTGCCAGCAGTAATCGACATTACCGGATATTCTTC	CASSNRHYRIFF
NA	TRBV11-1	many	TRBJ2-1	TGTGCCAGCAGCCCCGGCAGGGCCATGCGTGAGCAGTTCTTC	CASSPGRAMREQFF
NA	TRBV7-2	NA	TRBJ1-1	TGTGCCAGCAGCTTAGCGGGGTCCCAGAACACTGAAGCTTTCTTT	CASSLAGSQNTEAFF
NA	TRBV25-1	NA	TRBJ2-1	TGTGCCAGCAGTGAGCCCAGGGGAAGCTACAATGAGCAGTTCTTC	CASSEPRGSYNEQFF
TRBD1	TRBV18	many	TRBJ2-2	TGTGCCAGCTCACCGCGGACAGGGCCACTGACCGGGGAGCTGTTTTTT	CASSPRTGPLTGELFF
TRBD2	TRBV20-1	many	TRBJ2-1	TGCAGTGCTAGAGAGCGGGAGACAAGGAATGAGCAGTTCTTC	CSARERETRNEQFF
NA	TRBV12-3/TRBV12-4	many	TRBJ2-1	TGTGCCAGCAGTCCACCGGGAGTTTCCTACAATGAGCAGTTCTTC	CASSPPGVSYNEQFF
NA	TRBV7-9	many	TRBJ2-2	TGTGCCAGCAGCTTCTGGGGGCTGAGGAACACCGGGGAGCTGTTTTTT	CASSFWGLRNTGELFF
TRBD2	TRBV20-1	NA	TRBJ2-5	TGCAGTGGGGTTGGGGGGGGCCAAGAGACCCAGTACTTC	CSGVGGGQETQYF
TRBD2	TRBV5-1	few	TRBJ2-2	TGCGCCAGCAGCTGGAGCGGGAGGGTTAACACCGGGGAGCTGTTTTTT	CASSWSGRVNTGELFF
TRBD1	TRBV5-4	many	TRBJ1-1	TGTGCCAGCAGCCCGGGACAGGGGAGGGTGAACACTGAAGCTTTCTTT	CASSPGQGRVNTEAFF
NA	TRBV5-1	many	TRBJ1-6	TGCGCCAGCAGCTTGACGGGCGACAGTTATTCACCCCTCCACTTT	CASSLTGDSYSPLHF
NA	TRBV20-1	many	TRBJ2-5	TGCAGTGCCGGGGGACAAGAGACCCAGTACTTC	CSAGGQETQYF
TRBD1	TRBV6-5	NA	TRBJ2-7	TGTGCCAGCAGTTACTTCCGGGACAGGGAAAACGAGCAGTACTTC	CASSYFRDRENEQYF
TRBD2	TRBV5-5	few	TRBJ2-5	TGTGCCAGCACCCGGTGGGGGGGAGAAGAGACCCAGTACTTC	CASTRWGGEETQYF
NA	TRBV5-5	few	TRBJ2-5	TGTGCCAGCAGCTTATATTTGGGGCAGGGAGAGACCCAGTACTTC	CASSLYLGQGETQYF
NA	TRBV7-2	many	TRBJ2-1	TGTGCCAGCAGCATTCTTGGACAGTACAATGAGCAGTTCTTC	CASSILGQYNEQFF
NA	TRBV7-8	many	TRBJ1-6	TGTGCCAGCAGCTTGGCCGGCGCAATGGGGTCACCCCTCCACTTT	CASSLAGAMGSPLHF
NA	TRBV20-1	NA	TRBJ2-2	TGCTGTGCTAGAGATATAGGTAGATCGAACACCGGGGAGCTGTTTTTT	CCARDIGRSNTGELFF
NA	TRBV6-2/TRBV6-3	many	TRBJ2-1	TGTGCCAGCAGTAGCAGATCCTACAATGAGCAGTTCTTC	CASSSRSYNEQFF
NA	TRBV10-2	many	TRBJ2-3	TGCGCCAGCAGGGAGGTTGCCTCCGGCACAGATACGCAGTATTTT	CASREVASGTDTQYF
NA	TRBV18	few	TRBJ2-3	TGTGCCAGCTCACCCGACAGATTGGATACGCAGTATTTT	CASSPDRLDTQYF
NA	TRBV20-1	many	TRBJ2-3	TGCAGTGCTAATAGGATGCTAGAAAGCACAGATACGCAGTATTTT	CSANRMLESTDTQYF
NA	TRBV5-6	few	TRBJ2-5	TGTGCCAGCTTTTGGCGGGACGGACAAGAGACCCAGTACTTC	CASFWRDGQETQYF
TRBD1	TRBV5-1	many	TRBJ1-4	TGCGCCAGCTGTCCGGGGGACAGGACCGAAAAACTGTTTTTT	CASCPGDRTEKLFF
NA	TRBV5-1	few	TRBJ2-1	TGCGCCAGCAGCCCGGAGGCCGCGTACAATGAGCAGTTCTTC	CASSPEAAYNEQFF
NA	TRBV5-1	many	TRBJ2-3	TGCGCCAGCAGCTTCCTGGGGCGCACAGATACGCAGTATTTT	CASSFLGRTDTQYF
NA	TRBV6-2/TRBV6-3	many	TRBJ2-5	TGTGCCAGCAGAAAACCGGCCATTAAAGAGACCCAGTACTTC	CASRKPAIKETQYF
TRBD1	TRBV10-3	many	TRBJ1-2	TGTGCCATCAGTGATCCCGGGGGGACAGGGACTAACTATGGCTACACCTTC	CAISDPGGTGTNYGYTF
NA	TRBV5-1	many	TRBJ2-2	TGCGCCAGCAGCTTGGGTACGGTCTCTAACACCGGGGAGCTGTTTTTT	CASSLGTVSNTGELFF